One TCR beta chain is described in this entry. UMI-tagged TRB cDNA libraries were built via 5' RACE. From its re-call of the 5' RACE reads, TCRdb lists each CDR3 protein once, without DNA. The sample's table shows roughly 50,000 distinct CDR3 sequences. This sample stems from a study of CXCR3-negative and CXCR3-positive naive CD8 T cells. Germline V gives CDR1 SQVTM, CDR2 ANQGSEA. The CDR3 has 13 residues. Source material: memory CD8+ T cells from blood. The chain recombines TRBV29-1 with TRBJ2-1; the D call of TRBD2 rests on TCRdb alone, since no DNA is present to check it. This TCR was recovered from a human donor in good health. Some clones in this sample may be carry-over from other donors' samples. The CDR3 sequence: CSVEPAGGREQFF.